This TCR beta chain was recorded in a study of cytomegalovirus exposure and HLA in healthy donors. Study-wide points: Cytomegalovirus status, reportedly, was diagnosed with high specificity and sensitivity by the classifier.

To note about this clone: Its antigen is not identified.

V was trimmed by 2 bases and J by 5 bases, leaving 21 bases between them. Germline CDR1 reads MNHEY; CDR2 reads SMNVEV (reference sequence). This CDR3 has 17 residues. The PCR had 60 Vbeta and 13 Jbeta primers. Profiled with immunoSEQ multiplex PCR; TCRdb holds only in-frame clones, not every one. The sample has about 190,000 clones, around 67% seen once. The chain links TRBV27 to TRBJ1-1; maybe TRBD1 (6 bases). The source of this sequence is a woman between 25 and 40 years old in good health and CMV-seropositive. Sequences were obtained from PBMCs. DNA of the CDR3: TGTGCCAGCAGTTTAAGGGGGAGTCTAGCCGCCTTTACTGAAGCTTTCTTT. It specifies CASSLRGSLAAFTEAFF.